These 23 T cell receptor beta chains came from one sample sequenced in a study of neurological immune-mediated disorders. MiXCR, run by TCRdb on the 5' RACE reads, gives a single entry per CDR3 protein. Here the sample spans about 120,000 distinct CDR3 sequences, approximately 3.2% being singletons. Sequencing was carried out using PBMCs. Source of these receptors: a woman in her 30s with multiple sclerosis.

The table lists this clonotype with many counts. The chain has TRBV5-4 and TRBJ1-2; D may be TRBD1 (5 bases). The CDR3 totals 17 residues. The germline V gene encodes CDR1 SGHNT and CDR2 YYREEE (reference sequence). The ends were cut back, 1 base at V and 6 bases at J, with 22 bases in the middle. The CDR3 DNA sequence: TGTGCCAGCAGCTTGTATATTGTGTGGGGGGTTAAGGATGGCTACACCTTC. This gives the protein CASSLYIVWGVKDGYTF.

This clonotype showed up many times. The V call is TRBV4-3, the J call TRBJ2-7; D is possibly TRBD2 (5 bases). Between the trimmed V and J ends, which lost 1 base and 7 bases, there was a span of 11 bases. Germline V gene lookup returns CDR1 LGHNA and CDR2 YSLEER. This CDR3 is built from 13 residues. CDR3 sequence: CASSQGTRGEQYF. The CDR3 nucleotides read TGCGCCAGCAGCCAAGGGACCCGAGGGGAGCAGTACTTC.

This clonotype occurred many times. CDR3 DNA: TGTGCCAGCAGTTTCAGGGGCTCAGAAACTAACTATGGCTACACCTTC. Translating it yields CASSFRGSETNYGYTF. The genes are TRBV12-3 or TRBV12-4 and TRBJ1-2, with D perhaps TRBD1 (6 bases). The CDR3 runs to 16 residues. V shed 3 bases and J shed 0 bases, with 14 bases lying between them.

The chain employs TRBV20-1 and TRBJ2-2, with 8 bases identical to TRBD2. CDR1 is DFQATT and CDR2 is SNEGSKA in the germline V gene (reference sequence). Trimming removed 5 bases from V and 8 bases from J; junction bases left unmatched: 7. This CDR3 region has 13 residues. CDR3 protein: CSASMTSVGELFF. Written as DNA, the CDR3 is TGCAGTGCTTCAATGACTAGCGTGGGGGAGCTGTTTTTT.

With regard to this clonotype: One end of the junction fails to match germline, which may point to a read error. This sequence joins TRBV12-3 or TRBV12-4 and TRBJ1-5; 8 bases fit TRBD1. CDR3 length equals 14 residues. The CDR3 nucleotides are TGTGCCAGCACGGACAGGGTTGGTTGGCAGCCCCAGAATTTT. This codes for CASTDRVGWQPQNF.

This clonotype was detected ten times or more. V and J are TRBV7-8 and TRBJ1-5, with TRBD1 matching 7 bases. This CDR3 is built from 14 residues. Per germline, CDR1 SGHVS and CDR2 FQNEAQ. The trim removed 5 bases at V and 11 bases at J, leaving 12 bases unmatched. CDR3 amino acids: CASSIGQAQAAQHF. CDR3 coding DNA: TGTGCCAGCAGCATAGGACAGGCCCAGGCAGCCCAGCATTTT.

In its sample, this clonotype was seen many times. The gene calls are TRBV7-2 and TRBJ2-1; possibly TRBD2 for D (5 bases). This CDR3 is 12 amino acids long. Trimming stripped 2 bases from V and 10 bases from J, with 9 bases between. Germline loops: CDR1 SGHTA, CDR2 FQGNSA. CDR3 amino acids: CASSLNGGEQFF. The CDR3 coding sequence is TGTGCCAGCAGCTTAAATGGAGGAGAGCAGTTCTTC.

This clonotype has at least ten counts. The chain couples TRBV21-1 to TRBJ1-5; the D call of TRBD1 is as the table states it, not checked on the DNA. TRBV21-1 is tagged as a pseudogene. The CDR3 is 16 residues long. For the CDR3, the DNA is TGTGCCAGCAGCAAATCCAGGGGCCACCAAAATCAGCCCCAGCATTTT. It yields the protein CASSKSRGHQNQPQHF.

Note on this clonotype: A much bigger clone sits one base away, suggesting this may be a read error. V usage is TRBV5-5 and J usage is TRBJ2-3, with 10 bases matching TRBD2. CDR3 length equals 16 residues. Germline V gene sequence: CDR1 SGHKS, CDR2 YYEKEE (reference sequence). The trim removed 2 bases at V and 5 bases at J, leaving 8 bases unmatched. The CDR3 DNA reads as TGTGCCAGCAGCTTTGTCCCTAGCGGGAGAATAGATACGCAGTATTTT. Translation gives CASSFVPSGRIDTQYF.

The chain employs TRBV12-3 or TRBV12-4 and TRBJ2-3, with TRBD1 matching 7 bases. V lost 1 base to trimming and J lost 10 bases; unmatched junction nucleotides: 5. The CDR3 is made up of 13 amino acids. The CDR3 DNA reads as TGTGCCAGCAGTTTAGGGGAACAGGGGTCGCAGTATTTT. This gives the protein CASSLGEQGSQYF.

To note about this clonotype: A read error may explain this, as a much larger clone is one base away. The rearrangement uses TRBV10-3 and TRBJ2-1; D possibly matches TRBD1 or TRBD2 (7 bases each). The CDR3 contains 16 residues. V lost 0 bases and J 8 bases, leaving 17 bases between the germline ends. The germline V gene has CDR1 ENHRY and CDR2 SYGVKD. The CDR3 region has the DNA TGTGCCATCAGTGAGTCCCAAGGGGGCGGGGGAGATGAGCAGTTCTTC. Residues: CAISESQGGGGDEQFF.

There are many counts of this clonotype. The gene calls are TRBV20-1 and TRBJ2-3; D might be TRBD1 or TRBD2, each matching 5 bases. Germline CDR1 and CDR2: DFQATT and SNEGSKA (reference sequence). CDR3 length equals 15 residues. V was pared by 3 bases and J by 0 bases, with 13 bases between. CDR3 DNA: TGCAGTGCTAGTGTGGGGGTCTTTAGCACAGATACGCAGTATTTT. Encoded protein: CSASVGVFSTDTQYF.

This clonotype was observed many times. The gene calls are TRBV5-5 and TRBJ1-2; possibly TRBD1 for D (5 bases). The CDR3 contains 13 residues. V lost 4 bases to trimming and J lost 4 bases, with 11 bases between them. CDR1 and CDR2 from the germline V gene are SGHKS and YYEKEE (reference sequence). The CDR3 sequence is CASSQDGGYGYTF. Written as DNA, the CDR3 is TGTGCCAGCAGCCAGGACGGGGGCTATGGCTACACCTTC.

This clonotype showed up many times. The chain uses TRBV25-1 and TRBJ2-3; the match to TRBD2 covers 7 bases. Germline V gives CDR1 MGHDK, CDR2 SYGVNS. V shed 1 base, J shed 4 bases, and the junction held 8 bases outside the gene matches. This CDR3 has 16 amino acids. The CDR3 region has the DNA TGTGCCAGCAGTGAATGGGTGGCGGGAGCAGCAGATACGCAGTATTTT. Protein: CASSEWVAGAADTQYF. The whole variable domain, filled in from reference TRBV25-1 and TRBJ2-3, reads EADIYQTPRYLVIGTGKKITLECSQTMGHDKMYWYQQDPGMELHLIHYSYGVNSTEKGDLSSESTVSRIRTEHFPLTLESARPSHTSQYLCASSEWVAGAADTQYFGPGTRLTVL.

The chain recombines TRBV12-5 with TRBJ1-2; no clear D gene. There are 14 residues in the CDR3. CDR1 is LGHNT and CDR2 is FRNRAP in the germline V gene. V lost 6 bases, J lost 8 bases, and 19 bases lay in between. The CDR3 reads CASGTGPLGYGYTF. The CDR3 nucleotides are TGTGCTAGTGGCACCGGTCCGCTTGGCTACGGCTACACCTTC.

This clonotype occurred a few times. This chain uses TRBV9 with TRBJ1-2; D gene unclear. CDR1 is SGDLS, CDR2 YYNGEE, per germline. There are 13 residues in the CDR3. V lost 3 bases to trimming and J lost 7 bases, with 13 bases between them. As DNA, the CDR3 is TGTGCCAGCAGCGCCTCATCAGTCGGTGGCTACACCTTC. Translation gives CASSASSVGGYTF.

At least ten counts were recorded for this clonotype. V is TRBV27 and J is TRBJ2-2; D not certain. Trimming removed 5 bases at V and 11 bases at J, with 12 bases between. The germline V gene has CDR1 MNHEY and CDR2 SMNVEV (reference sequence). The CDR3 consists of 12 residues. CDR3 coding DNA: TGTGCCAGCAGTCCTCGAGCACCCGAGCTGTTTTTT. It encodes CASSPRAPELFF.

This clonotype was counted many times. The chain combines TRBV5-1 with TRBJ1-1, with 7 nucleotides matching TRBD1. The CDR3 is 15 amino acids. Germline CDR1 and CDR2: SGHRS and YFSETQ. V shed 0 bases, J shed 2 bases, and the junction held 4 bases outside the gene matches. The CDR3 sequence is CASSLEPGGNTEAFF. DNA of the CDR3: TGCGCCAGCAGCTTGGAGCCAGGGGGAAACACTGAAGCTTTCTTT.

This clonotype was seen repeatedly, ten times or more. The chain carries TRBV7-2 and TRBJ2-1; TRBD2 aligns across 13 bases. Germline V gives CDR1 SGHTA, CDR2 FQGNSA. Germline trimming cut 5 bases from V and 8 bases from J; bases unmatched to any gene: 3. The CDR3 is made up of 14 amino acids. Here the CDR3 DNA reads TGTGCCAGCAGCCCTACTAGCGGGGGGGATGAGCAGTTCTTC. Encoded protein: CASSPTSGGDEQFF. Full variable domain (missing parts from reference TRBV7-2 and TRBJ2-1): GAGVSQSPSNKVTEKGKDVELRCDPISGHTALYWYRQSLGQGLEFLIYFQGNSAPDKSGLPSDRFSAERTGGSVSTLTIQRTQQEDSAVYLCASSPTSGGDEQFFGPGTRLTVL.

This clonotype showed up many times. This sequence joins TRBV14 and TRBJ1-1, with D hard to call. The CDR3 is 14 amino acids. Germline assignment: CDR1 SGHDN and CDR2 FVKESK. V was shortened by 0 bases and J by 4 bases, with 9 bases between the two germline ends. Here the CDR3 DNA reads TGTGCCAGCAGCCAAGATTTGTCGCGCACTGAAGCTTTCTTT. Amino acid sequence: CASSQDLSRTEAFF.

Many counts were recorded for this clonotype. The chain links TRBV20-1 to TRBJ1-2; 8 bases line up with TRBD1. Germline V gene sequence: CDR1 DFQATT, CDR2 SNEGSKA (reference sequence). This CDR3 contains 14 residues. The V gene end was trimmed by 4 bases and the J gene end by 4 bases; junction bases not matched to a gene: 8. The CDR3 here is CSAITEDRAYGYTF. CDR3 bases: TGCAGTGCTATTACTGAGGACAGGGCCTATGGCTACACCTTC.

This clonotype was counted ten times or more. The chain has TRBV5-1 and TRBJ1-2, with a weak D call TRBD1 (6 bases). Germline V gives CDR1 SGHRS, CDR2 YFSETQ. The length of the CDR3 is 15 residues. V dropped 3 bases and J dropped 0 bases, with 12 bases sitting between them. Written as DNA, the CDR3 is TGCGCCAGCAGCTGGGGGGACACTTCTAACTATGGCTACACCTTC. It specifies CASSWGDTSNYGYTF. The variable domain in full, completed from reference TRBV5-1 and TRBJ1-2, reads KAGVTQTPRYLIKTRGQQVTLSCSPISGHRSVSWYQQTPGQGLQFLFEYFSETQRNKGNFPGRFSGRQFSNSRSEMNVSTLELGDSALYLCASSWGDTSNYGYTFGSGTRLTVV.

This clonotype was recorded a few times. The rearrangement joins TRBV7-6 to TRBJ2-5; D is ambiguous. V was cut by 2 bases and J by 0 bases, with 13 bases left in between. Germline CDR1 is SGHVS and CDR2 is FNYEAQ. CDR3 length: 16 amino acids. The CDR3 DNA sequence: TGTGCCAGCAGCTTAAGTGGCTCCCTGTACCAAGAGACCCAGTACTTC. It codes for CASSLSGSLYQETQYF.